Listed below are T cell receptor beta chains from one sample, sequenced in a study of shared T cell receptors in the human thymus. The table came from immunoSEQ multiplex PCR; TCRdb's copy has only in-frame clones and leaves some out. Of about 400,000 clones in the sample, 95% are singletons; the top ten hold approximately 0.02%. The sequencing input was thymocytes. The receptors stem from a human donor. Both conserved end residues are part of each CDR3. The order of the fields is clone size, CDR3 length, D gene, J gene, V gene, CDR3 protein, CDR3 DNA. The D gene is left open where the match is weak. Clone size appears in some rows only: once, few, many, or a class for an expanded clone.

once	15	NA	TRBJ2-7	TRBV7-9	CASSRRGRKHYEQYF	TGTGCCAGCAGCCGAAGGGGACGGAAACACTACGAGCAGTACTTC
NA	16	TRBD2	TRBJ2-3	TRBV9	CASSVELAGDPDTQYF	TGTGCCAGCAGCGTAGAGCTAGCGGGAGATCCAGATACGCAGTATTTT
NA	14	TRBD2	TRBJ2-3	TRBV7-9	CASSLTSGTDTQYF	TGTGCCAGCAGCTTAACTAGCGGGACAGATACGCAGTATTTT
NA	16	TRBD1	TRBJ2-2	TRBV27	CASSPVQGARAGELFF	TGTGCCAGCAGCCCCGTACAGGGGGCGCGGGCCGGGGAGCTGTTTTTT
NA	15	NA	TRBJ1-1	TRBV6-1	CASSERTDMNTEAFF	TGTGCCAGCAGTGAACGGACGGACATGAACACTGAAGCTTTCTTT
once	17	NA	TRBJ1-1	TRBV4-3	CASSQVFRDLMNTEAFF	TGCGCCAGCAGCCAAGTTTTCAGGGATCTCATGAACACTGAAGCTTTCTTT
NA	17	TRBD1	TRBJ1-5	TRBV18	CASSLWDRDYSNQPQHF	TGTGCCAGCTCACTATGGGACAGGGATTATAGCAATCAGCCCCAGCATTTT
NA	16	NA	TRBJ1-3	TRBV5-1	CASRLHGDHAGNTIYF	TGCGCCAGCAGGTTACACGGGGACCATGCTGGAAACACCATATATTTT
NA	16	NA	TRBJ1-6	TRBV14	CASSQGGKQANSPLHF	TGTGCCAGCAGCCAAGGTGGAAAACAGGCTAATTCACCCCTCCACTTT
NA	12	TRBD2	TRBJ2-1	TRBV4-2	CASSQPGLVRFF	TGTGCCAGCAGCCAACCGGGACTAGTTCGGTTCTTC
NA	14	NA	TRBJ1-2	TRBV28	CASSLGGRPYGYTF	TGTGCCAGCAGTTTGGGGGGGAGGCCTTATGGCTACACCTTC
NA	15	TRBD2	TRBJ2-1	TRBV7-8	CASSLVRLADNEQFF	TGTGCCAGCAGCTTAGTCCGACTAGCCGACAATGAGCAGTTCTTC
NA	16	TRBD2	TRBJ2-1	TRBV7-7	CASSSESGTLHNEQFF	TGTGCCAGCAGCTCAGAAAGCGGGACCCTCCACAATGAGCAGTTCTTC
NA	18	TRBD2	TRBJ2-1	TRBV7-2	CASSLSSIAGGTYNEQFF	TGTGCCAGCAGCCTCTCCTCAATAGCGGGAGGTACCTACAATGAGCAGTTCTTC
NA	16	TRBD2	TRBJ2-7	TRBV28	CASSLRPSGYSYEQYF	TGTGCCAGCAGTTTACGCCCTAGCGGGTACTCCTACGAGCAGTACTTC
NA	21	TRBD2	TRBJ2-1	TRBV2	CASSDVSWGQGTSGSRGEQFF	TGTGCCAGCAGTGACGTTTCTTGGGGACAGGGGACTAGCGGGAGTAGGGGGGAGCAGTTCTTC
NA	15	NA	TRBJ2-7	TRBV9	CASTKNAGTSYEQYF	TGTGCCAGCACCAAAAACGCCGGGACTTCATACGAGCAGTACTTC
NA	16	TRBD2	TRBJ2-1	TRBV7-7	CASSLETSGDYNEQFF	TGTGCTAGCAGCTTAGAGACTAGCGGGGATTACAATGAGCAGTTCTTC
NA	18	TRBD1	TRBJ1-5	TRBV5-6	CASSFRDRGLPSNQPQHF	TGTGCCAGCAGCTTTAGGGACAGGGGGCTCCCTAGCAATCAGCCCCAGCATTTT
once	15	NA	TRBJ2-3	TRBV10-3	CAISNIEGGPSTQYF	TGTGCCATCAGTAATATAGAAGGAGGGCCTAGTACGCAGTATTTT
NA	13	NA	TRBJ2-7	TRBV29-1	CSVDLPGSYEQYF	TGCAGCGTTGATTTACCGGGGAGCTACGAGCAGTACTTC
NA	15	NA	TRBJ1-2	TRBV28	CASRPTYGRNYGYTF	TGTGCCAGCAGACCTACTTACGGACGGAACTATGGCTACACCTTC
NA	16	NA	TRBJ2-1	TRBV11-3	CASSHKAGAIFNEQFF	TGTGCCAGCAGCCACAAGGCAGGGGCTATTTTCAATGAGCAGTTCTTC
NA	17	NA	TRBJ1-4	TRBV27	CASSSALDRIPGGKLFF	TGTGCCAGCAGTTCCGCCCTCGACAGGATCCCTGGGGGAAAACTGTTTTTT
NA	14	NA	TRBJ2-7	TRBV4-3	CASSAQPFRHEQYF	TGCGCCAGCAGCGCCCAACCTTTCAGACACGAGCAGTACTTC
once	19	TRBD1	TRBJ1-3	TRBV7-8	CASSPQLGTGAKSGNTIYF	TGTGCCAGCAGCCCTCAACTTGGGACAGGGGCTAAGTCTGGAAACACCATATATTTT
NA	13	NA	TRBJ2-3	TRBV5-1	CASSLGLTDTQYF	TGCGCCAGCAGCTTGGGACTAACAGATACGCAGTATTTT
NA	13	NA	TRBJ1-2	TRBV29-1	CSVGGGERDGYTF	TGCAGCGTTGGGGGCGGGGAACGGGATGGCTACACCTTC
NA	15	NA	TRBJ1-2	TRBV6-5	CASSYYSFGAYGYTF	TGTGCCAGCAGTTACTATTCTTTCGGGGCCTATGGCTACACCTTC
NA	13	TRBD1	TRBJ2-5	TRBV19	CASGYRGGETQYF	TGTGCCAGTGGATACAGGGGCGGGGAGACCCAGTACTTC
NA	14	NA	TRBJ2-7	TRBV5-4	CASSFEQDSYEQYF	TGTGCCAGCAGCTTTGAACAGGACTCCTACGAGCAGTACTTC